This T cell receptor beta chain was obtained from a study of early T cells in non-severe SARS-CoV-2 infection. Study background: Unsorted whole blood bulk RNA was sequenced, with unpaired chains.

This clonotype was seen only a few times. TCRdb itself ran the 5' RACE reads through MiXCR, one entry per CDR3 protein. This repertoire shows about 50,000 distinct CDR3 sequences, over 13% found once; its top ten account for roughly 4%. This specimen consisted of whole blood, obtained at baseline. The receptor's source is an adult who was a healthcare worker with PCR-confirmed SARS-CoV-2 infection or an uninfected control (not recorded which).

The CDR3 protein is CASSQPGTADTEAFF. CDR3 in DNA: TGCGCCAGCAGCCAACCCGGGACAGCGGACACTGAAGCTTTCTTT. V and J are TRBV4-1 and TRBJ1-1; the match to TRBD1 covers 7 bases. The CDR3 is 15 residues long. Germline V CDR1 and CDR2: MGHRA, YSYEKL. V shed 2 bases and J 3 bases; nucleotides not matched to a gene: 6.